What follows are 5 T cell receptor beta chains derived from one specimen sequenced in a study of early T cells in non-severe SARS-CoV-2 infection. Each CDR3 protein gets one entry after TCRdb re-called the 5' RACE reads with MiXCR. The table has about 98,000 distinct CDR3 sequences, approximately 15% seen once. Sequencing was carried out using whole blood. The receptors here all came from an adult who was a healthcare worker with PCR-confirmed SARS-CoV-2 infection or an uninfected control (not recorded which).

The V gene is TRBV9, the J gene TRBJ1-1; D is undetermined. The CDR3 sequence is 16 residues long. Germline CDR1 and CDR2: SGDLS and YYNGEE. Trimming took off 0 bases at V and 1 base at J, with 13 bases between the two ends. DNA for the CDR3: TGTGCCAGCAGCGTAGGCGTGAGACGGGGGAACACTGAAGCTTTCTTT. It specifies CASSVGVRRGNTEAFF.

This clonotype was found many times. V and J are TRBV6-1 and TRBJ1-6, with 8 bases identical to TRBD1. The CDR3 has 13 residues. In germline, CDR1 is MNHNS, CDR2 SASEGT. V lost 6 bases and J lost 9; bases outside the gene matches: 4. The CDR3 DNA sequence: TGTGCCAGCAGGCGTCAGGGGGCTTCACCCCTCCACTTT. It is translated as CASRRQGASPLHF.

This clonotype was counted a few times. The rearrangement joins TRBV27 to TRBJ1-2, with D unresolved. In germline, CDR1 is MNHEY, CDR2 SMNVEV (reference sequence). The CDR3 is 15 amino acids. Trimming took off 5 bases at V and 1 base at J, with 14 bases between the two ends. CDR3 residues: CASSPFEGYNYGYTF. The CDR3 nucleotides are TGTGCCAGCAGTCCCTTTGAGGGCTATAACTATGGCTACACCTTC.

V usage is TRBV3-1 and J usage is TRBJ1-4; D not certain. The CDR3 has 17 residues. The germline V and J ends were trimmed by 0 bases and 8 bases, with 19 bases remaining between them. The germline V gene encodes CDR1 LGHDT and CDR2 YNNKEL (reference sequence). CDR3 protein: CASSQDRFGSVYEKLFF. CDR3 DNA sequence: TGTGCCAGCAGCCAAGATAGGTTTGGCAGTGTCTACGAAAAACTGTTTTTT.

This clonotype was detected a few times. In DNA, the CDR3 is TGTGCCAGCAGTTACTCCCAGGGGAATTCACCCCTCCACTTT. Protein: CASSYSQGNSPLHF. This chain links TRBV6-5 with TRBJ1-6, with D possibly matching TRBD1 (6 bases). The CDR3 runs 14 residues. From germline, CDR1 is MNHEY and CDR2 SVGAGI. V was pared by 0 bases and J by 7 bases, with 7 bases between.